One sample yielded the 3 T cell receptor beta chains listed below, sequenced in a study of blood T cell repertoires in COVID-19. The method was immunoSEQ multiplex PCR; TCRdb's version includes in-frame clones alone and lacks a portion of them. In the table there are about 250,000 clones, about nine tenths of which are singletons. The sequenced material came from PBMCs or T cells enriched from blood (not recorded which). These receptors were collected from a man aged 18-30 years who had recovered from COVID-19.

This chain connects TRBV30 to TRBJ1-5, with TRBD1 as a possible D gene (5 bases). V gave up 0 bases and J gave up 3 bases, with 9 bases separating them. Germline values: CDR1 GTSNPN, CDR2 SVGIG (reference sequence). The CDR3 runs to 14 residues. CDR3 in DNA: TGTGCCTGGAGTGTAGGGGACTACAATCAGCCCCAGCATTTT. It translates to CAWSVGDYNQPQHF.

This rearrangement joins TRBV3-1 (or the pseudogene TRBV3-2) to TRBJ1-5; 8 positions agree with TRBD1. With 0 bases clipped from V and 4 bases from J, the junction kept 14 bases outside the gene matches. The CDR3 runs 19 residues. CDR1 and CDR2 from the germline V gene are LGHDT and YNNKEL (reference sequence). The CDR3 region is CASSQERRGTGAPNQPQHF. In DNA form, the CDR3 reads TGTGCCAGCAGCCAAGAGAGGCGTGGGACAGGAGCTCCGAATCAGCCCCAGCATTTT.

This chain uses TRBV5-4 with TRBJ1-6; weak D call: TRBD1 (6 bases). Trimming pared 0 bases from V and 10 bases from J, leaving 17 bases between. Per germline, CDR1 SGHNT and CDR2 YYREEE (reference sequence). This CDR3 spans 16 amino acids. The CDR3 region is CASSLGNNRAESPLHF. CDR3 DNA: TGTGCCAGCAGCTTGGGAAACAACAGGGCAGAATCACCCCTCCACTTT.